The sequence of this TCR beta chain was determined in a study of blood T cell repertoires in COVID-19. Study-wide background: The origin of the acute and convalescent COVID-19 samples was the United States, Italy and Spain. The cDNA or gDNA used as material had been derived from T cells, B-cell-depleted T cells, or PBMCs.

Study processing details: The assay estimated nucleated cells by amplifying reference gene primers. Repertoires were generated with immunoSEQ multiplex PCR, while TCRdb's copy carries only in-frame clones and drops some. V and J calls and clone size follow that table, whereas D and trimming were derived from the DNA. The sample lists 110,000 to 150,000 clones, roughly 84% occurring once. The length of the CDR3 is 16 residues. Trimming cost V 0 bases and J 6 bases, with 16 bases left between them. Germline V gene lookup returns CDR1 LGHNT and CDR2 FRNRAP. This TCR derives from a human donor in a cohort sampled during active COVID-19. Specimen: peripheral blood. The chain has TRBV12-5 and TRBJ2-3, with TRBD2 as a possible D gene (7 bases). This CDR3 is CASGLVLGGPRDTQYF. CDR3 coding DNA: TGTGCTAGTGGTTTGGTCCTCGGGGGGCCCCGTGATACGCAGTATTTT. Variable domain in full (rest from reference TRBV12-5 and TRBJ2-3): DARVTQTPRHKVTEMGQEVTMRCQPILGHNTVFWYRQTMMQGLELLAYFRNRAPLDDSGMPKDRFSAEMPDATLATLKIQPSEPRDSAVYFCASGLVLGGPRDTQYFGPGTRLTVL.